What follows describes a single T cell receptor beta chain. Its antigen is unknown. Primers: 60 V beta forward and 13 J beta reverse. Using immunoSEQ multiplex PCR, the repertoire was profiled, and TCRdb retains in-frame clones only, with some absent. The sample lists approximately 50,000 clones; roughly 90% were seen once. The source of the sample is a study of glioma-infiltrating T cells after dendritic cell vaccination. About the research overall: Samples are from glioblastoma patients in Phase I and II dendritic cell vaccine trials. Patients received autologous tumor lysate-pulsed dendritic cell vaccination between about 2003 and 2012.

Findings of the study overall: The cohort had few patients with full blood and tumor sets.

Time point specified: after dendritic cell vaccination, including at tumor progression/relapse. The source is a human donor with glioblastoma. Specimen: blood, collected after dendritic cell vaccination.

For the CDR3, the DNA is TGTGCCAGCAGCCAAGTGCGGGCCCCTCCAACCTTC. Residues: CASSQVRAPPTF. This chain uses TRBV14 with TRBJ1-2; D uncertain. The CDR3 has 12 amino acids. The V gene lost 1 base and the J gene lost 14 bases, with 14 bases spanning the gap. The germline CDR1 and CDR2 sequences are SGHDN and FVKESK.